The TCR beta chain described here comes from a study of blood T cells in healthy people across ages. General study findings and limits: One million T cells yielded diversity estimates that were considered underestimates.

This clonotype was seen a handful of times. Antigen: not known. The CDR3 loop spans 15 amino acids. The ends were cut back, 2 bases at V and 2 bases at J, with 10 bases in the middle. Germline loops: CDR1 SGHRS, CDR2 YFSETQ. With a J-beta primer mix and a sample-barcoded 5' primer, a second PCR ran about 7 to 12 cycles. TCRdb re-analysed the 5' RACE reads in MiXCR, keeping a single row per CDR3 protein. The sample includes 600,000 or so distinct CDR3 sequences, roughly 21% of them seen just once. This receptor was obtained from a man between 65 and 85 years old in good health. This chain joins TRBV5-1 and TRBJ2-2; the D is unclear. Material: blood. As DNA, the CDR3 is TGCGCCAGCAGCTTCGGAGACCAAAACACCGGGGAGCTGTTTTTT. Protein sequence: CASSFGDQNTGELFF.